This T cell receptor beta chain was documented in a study of cytomegalovirus exposure and HLA in healthy donors (dated by TCRdb to about 2017). Regarding the complete study: In an earlier analysis of 450 to 750 of the donors, about 270 Gb of sequence data and some 100 million unique TCR beta sequences from about 179 million T cells were reported. Roughly 300 gigabases of sequencing data and 91 million or so unique TCR sequences made up an early release that covered approximately 700 HLA-typed donors. The genetic ancestry cluster associated with self-reported Caucasian donors included approximately 85% of the approximately 430 genotyped donors. The study aimed to test whether signatures of past pathogen exposure could be identified by cataloging public T cell receptors. Using immunosequencing, the study profiled T cell repertoires from fewer than 700 subjects and related those repertoires to cytomegalovirus serostatus. A separate validation cohort of over 95 different subjects was used in addition to the roughly 670-subject first cohort. High-throughput TCR immunosequencing, statistical association of individual TCRs with disease status, and machine learning were combined to predict cytomegalovirus infection status. A later analysis re-examined previously published TCR beta repertoires from 610 or so donors and added high-resolution HLA genotyping to investigate patterns of TCR occurrence. In the later analysis, no new phenotypic data were used to find candidate immune exposures; instead, reliance was placed on TCR beta sequences and their occurrence across donors. An earlier analysis of 500 to 650 of the donors applied high-throughput TCR beta sequencing to assess whether each TCR beta V gene segment acted as functional or pseudogenic. Donor age, sex, ethnicity and CMV serostatus were collected together with the repertoire data. Genome-wide SNP genotypes for about 65% of the 666 donors were used in a later genetic analysis, which treated that subset as a discovery cohort. All discovery cohort repertoires had been generated using a single sequencing platform. HLA typing included class I and class II loci at four-digit resolution. The number of donors typed differed by locus, with 629-630 for A, B, C, DRB1 and DQB1, 522 for DQA1, 606 for DPA1, and around 430 for DPB1. A handful of DR-DQ haplotypes were handled as single units for association and clustering because linkage in the cohort was strong. Among roughly 400 genotyped donors of the cohort, an average of around 240,000 unique TCR beta nucleotide sequences were sequenced per donor, roughly 20% of them non-productive.

The method behind the library was the immunoSEQ multiplex PCR assay. A mixture of 60 forward primers for TCR Vbeta segments and 13 reverse primers for TCR Jbeta segments was used in the multiplex PCR. The CDR3 region of rearranged TCR beta genes was amplified from genomic DNA by a multiplex PCR assay. The Illumina HiSeq System was used to sequence the amplified TCR beta libraries as 87-base-pair reads. In the source study's methods: Across the 640 or so repertoires, a later analysis counted tens of millions of unique TCR beta chains, around 11 million of which were shared by at least two donors. A nearest-neighbor algorithm error-corrected the raw reads and collapsed the reads into unique sequences, merging closely related sequences to remove PCR and sequencing errors. V, D and J gene segments were assigned by aligning CDR3 sequences to IMGT reference sequences. For a sequence to be retained, a match of at least six nucleotides to both a V gene segment and a J gene segment was required. A rearrangement counted as productive if the CDR3 had no stop codons and remained in frame with V and J, and every other rearrangement counted as non-productive. CDR3 was defined by IMGT convention, running from the second conserved V-encoded cysteine to the conserved J-encoded phenylalanine. Sequences without an unambiguous match to a single V gene segment were excluded from the earlier analysis of almost 600 of the donors. An earlier analysis of almost 600 of the donors classified V segments as functional when productive rearrangements were above 56.7% and as segregating when the standard deviation between donors was above 5%. A statistical classification framework was built for diagnosing cytomegalovirus status from the catalog of TCR beta chain sequences. In a later analysis, TCR nucleotide sequences were compared against IMGT/GENE-DB human TR gene sequences so that V and J genes could be assigned. Using the TCRdist pipeline, a later analysis assigned CDR3 sequences along with most-parsimonious VDJ recombination scenarios. A later analysis defined each TCR beta chain by its CDR3 amino acid sequence plus V-gene family, and excluded reads lacking a unique V-gene family. In a later analysis, 450 to 600 highly shared, low-generation-probability nucleotide sequences were removed to address suspected cross-contamination and a sequencing artifact. For each public chain, a later analysis derived a clonal expansion index from normalized ranks of inferred template counts within each repertoire. Generation probabilities in a later analysis came from a VDJ recombination model fitted to out-of-frame rearrangements, and those results were checked against IGoR. In a later analysis, TCR-TCR, TCR-HLA and TCR-CMV co-occurrence was scored with hypergeometric tests, and a repertoire-size bias correction was applied to TCR pairs. False discovery rates were estimated in a later analysis by permuting HLA or CMV assignments 20 times. In a later analysis, co-occurring TCRs were grouped using DBSCAN, with TCRdist sequence similarity added in when clustering inside HLA-allele-positive subsets. Repertoires with fewer than 30,000 or more than 120,000 public chains, plus five repertoires with anomalous nucleotide sharing, were excluded from co-occurrence clustering. Held by TCRdb, this immuneACCESS table contains in-frame sequences only and omits some clones. Under half of the omission traces to an unresolved V gene where checked; the cause of the rest is unknown. D and trimming were read from the DNA, whereas the V and J calls and clone size are those reported in that table. Counted in this sample were under 85,000 clones; 55% to 75% of them appeared once. Jointly, the top ten make up 15% to 20% of the sample.

This clone appeared a few times. Its recognized antigen is unknown. No per-base quality is available; no much larger clone lies one base away. Counted from cysteine to phenylalanine, this CDR3 has 13 amino acids. Just CDR3 DNA is preserved here, 39 bases in frame from base 1. CDR1 and CDR2, per the germline V gene (reference sequence), are LNHDA and SQIVND. V is trimmed back by 6 bases and J by 8 bases, and the junction contains 9 bases that no gene match accounts for. Study-wide findings and limitations: A later analysis reported that several top co-occurrence clusters appeared linked to parvovirus B19, influenza, CMV and Epstein-Barr virus. A later genetic analysis associated a missense DCLRE1C variant with V-gene and J-gene trimming of TCR beta chains, and an independent cohort replicated the association. Strong co-occurrence of HLA alleles, especially DR and DQ, made assigning TCR associations to individual alleles difficult. Three of the identified cytomegalovirus-associated TCR beta chains were confirmed in vitro to be specific for cytomegalovirus antigens. The classifier was reported to diagnose cytomegalovirus status with high specificity and sensitivity in both the original and validation cohorts. Roughly uniform sequencing depth across donors was assumed in presence/absence analyses, although this assumption may not hold. Because HLA typing was missing for some donors at each locus, association tests included only the typed subset. A further reported finding was that TCR beta sequences accurately predicted the HLA-A and HLA-B alleles for most subjects in the first cohort. In a later analysis, HLA-associated TCR beta chains showed more clonal expansion and lower generation probabilities than non-associated chains that were equally common. The study gave a list of 150 to 200 TCR beta chains associated with cytomegalovirus. Over 15 rarely observed V segments, including chromosome 9 orphons, were excluded from the earlier analysis of almost 600 of the donors because counts were too low. Correlated functional status among segregating V segments might reflect linkage disequilibrium, but an unknown experimental factor could not be ruled out. In an earlier analysis of under 600 of the donors, most TCR beta V segments were observed in productive rearrangements about 87% or about 30% of the time, broadly matching IMGT annotations. It was suggested by the authors that the approach could potentially be generalized to other disease states and immunological phenotypes. For the cohort, immune exposure information was limited to CMV serostatus. This cohort had only TCR beta chains sequenced, and the lack of alpha or paired-chain data limited which features could be detected. According to a later analysis, most CMV-associated TCR beta chains appeared to be HLA-restricted, and the HLA associations seemed to be driven largely by CMV exposure. A later analysis associated 15,000 to 20,000 TCR beta sequences with specific HLA alleles at a false discovery rate of 0.05. Some IMGT-functional V segments, including TRBV6-2 and TRBV6-3, could not be distinguished by the 87-base-pair reads and were therefore excluded. A later analysis found that TCR association rates varied across HLA loci, with DRB1 alleles showing the most associated TCRs and HLA-C alleles the fewest. A cluster of highly shared sequence variants was judged likely to be a technical artifact of the sequencing pipeline. Across donors, most TCR sequences were observed very rarely, whereas some public TCRs were present in many individuals. According to a later genetic analysis, donors in an Asian-associated ancestry cluster had fewer N-insertions in productive TCRs than the approximately 630-donor mean.

The cohort comprised some 700 healthy bone marrow donors. At the time of sampling, all cohort members were nominally healthy, though unrecorded immune exposures were likely present. The donor was CMV seropositive and was included in the group of 270 or so seropositive cohort members. A peripheral blood sample was collected from each donor, and TCR beta sequencing was performed on peripheral blood mononuclear cells. Genomic DNA was extracted from the blood cell samples with the Qiagen DNeasy Blood Extraction Kit. The source is a man in his forties in good health and CMV-seropositive. Sequences were obtained from PBMCs. The V and J genes are TRBV19 and TRBJ2-5; TRBD1 aligns with 7 central bases. CDR3 region: CASSGRQGDTQYF. In nucleotide form, the sequence is TGTGCCAGTAGCGGCCGACAGGGTGACACCCAGTACTTC. The entire variable domain, with the stretches around the CDR3 drawn from the reference TRBV19 and TRBJ2-5 proteins, is DGGITQSPKYLFRKEGQNVTLSCEQNLNHDAMYWYRQDPGQGLRLIYYSQIVNDFQKGDIAEGYSVSREKKESFPLTVTSAQKNPTAFYLCASSGRQGDTQYFGPGTRLLVL.